These T cell receptor beta chains were read from a single sample in a study of T cells in Graves' hyperthyroidism and ophthalmopathy. From the multiplex PCR reads, TCRdb called clonotypes with MiXCR, one entry per CDR3 protein. Of around 600,000 distinct CDR3 sequences detected, roughly 15% appear once; the ten largest clones hold about an eighth. Sequenced input: blood. The receptors originated from a woman in her 50s with Graves' ophthalmopathy. The CDR3 runs from the conserved cysteine through the conserved F or W. D genes are given only for firm matches. The listing skips clone size in some rows; elsewhere it reads once, few, many or a size class.

v_gene: TRBV12-3/TRBV12-4
abundance: -
d_gene: TRBD1
j_gene: TRBJ1-1
CDR3nt: TGTGCCAGCAGCCCGCGACAGGGGGCGCGAGCTTTCTTT
CDR3aa: CASSPRQGARAFF

v_gene: TRBV15
abundance: many
d_gene: TRBD2
j_gene: TRBJ2-1
CDR3nt: TGTGCCACCAGCATTAGCGGGGAGGTGTACAATGAGCAGTTCTTC
CDR3aa: CATSISGEVYNEQFF

v_gene: TRBV5-1
abundance: many
d_gene: TRBD1
j_gene: TRBJ1-1
CDR3nt: TGCGCCAGCAGGACAGGGGCCGCTAACACTGAAGCTTTCTTT
CDR3aa: CASRTGAANTEAFF

v_gene: TRBV6-2/TRBV6-3
abundance: many
d_gene: -
j_gene: TRBJ2-2
CDR3nt: TGTGCCAGCAGTTACCTTCGGGCCACCGGGGAGCTGTTTTTT
CDR3aa: CASSYLRATGELFF

v_gene: TRBV3-1
abundance: many
d_gene: TRBD2
j_gene: TRBJ2-3
CDR3nt: TGTGCCAGCAGCCAGAACGGACTAGCGGGAGGTACAGATACGCAGTATTTT
CDR3aa: CASSQNGLAGGTDTQYF

v_gene: TRBV3-1
abundance: many
d_gene: TRBD1
j_gene: TRBJ1-1
CDR3nt: TGTGCCAGCAGCCACAAACAGGGGGCTGCTGAAGCTTTCTTT
CDR3aa: CASSHKQGAAEAFF

v_gene: TRBV28
abundance: many
d_gene: TRBD2
j_gene: TRBJ2-7
CDR3nt: TGTGCCAGCAGTTTAACGGCTAGCGGGAGTGCCTACGAGCAGTACTTC
CDR3aa: CASSLTASGSAYEQYF

v_gene: TRBV28
abundance: many
d_gene: TRBD2
j_gene: TRBJ2-4
CDR3nt: TGTGCCAGCAGTTTTGGGGGCAGAGATTTTAGCGGGAGGACCACAAGTTTAGAAAACATTCAGTACTTC
CDR3aa: CASSFGGRDFSGRTTSLENIQYF

v_gene: TRBV11-2
abundance: many
d_gene: TRBD1
j_gene: TRBJ1-2
CDR3nt: TGTGCCAGCAGCTCGTTTGGACAGGGGTTAGATGGCTACACCTTC
CDR3aa: CASSSFGQGLDGYTF

v_gene: TRBV27
abundance: many
d_gene: TRBD2
j_gene: TRBJ2-7
CDR3nt: TGTGCCAGCAGTAACGGACTAGCGGGAGTCCGTGAGCAGTACTTC
CDR3aa: CASSNGLAGVREQYF

v_gene: TRBV28
abundance: few
d_gene: TRBD1
j_gene: TRBJ1-1
CDR3nt: TGTGCCAGCACCCGTGCTGCAGGGGGAGCTTTCTTT
CDR3aa: CASTRAAGGAFF

v_gene: TRBV7-9
abundance: few
d_gene: TRBD2
j_gene: TRBJ2-2
CDR3nt: TGTGCCAGCAGCATAAGAGCGGGAGGGCCGAACACCGGGGAGCTGTTTTTT
CDR3aa: CASSIRAGGPNTGELFF

v_gene: TRBV5-1
abundance: many
d_gene: -
j_gene: TRBJ2-7
CDR3nt: TGCGCCAGCAGCTTAACAGGGGACTTCTCCTACGAGCAGTACTTC
CDR3aa: CASSLTGDFSYEQYF

v_gene: TRBV28
abundance: many
d_gene: TRBD2
j_gene: TRBJ2-3
CDR3nt: TGTGCCAGCAGTGGCGGGAGCAATGCAGATACGCAGTATTTT
CDR3aa: CASSGGSNADTQYF

v_gene: TRBV27
abundance: many
d_gene: TRBD2
j_gene: TRBJ2-7
CDR3nt: TGTGCCAGCAGTAACTTGCTAGCGGGGTACTACGAGCAGTACTTC
CDR3aa: CASSNLLAGYYEQYF

v_gene: TRBV7-9
abundance: many
d_gene: -
j_gene: TRBJ2-3
CDR3nt: TGTGCCAGCAGCCCTAAAGGGAGGACAGATACGCAGTATTTT
CDR3aa: CASSPKGRTDTQYF

v_gene: TRBV14
abundance: many
d_gene: -
j_gene: TRBJ2-1
CDR3nt: TGTGCCAGCAGCCAAAGTACTAGTTACAATGAGCAGTTCTTC
CDR3aa: CASSQSTSYNEQFF

v_gene: TRBV12-5
abundance: many
d_gene: TRBD2
j_gene: TRBJ2-5
CDR3nt: TGTGCTAGTGGTATTAGCGGGAGACGCCAAGAGACCCAGTACTTC
CDR3aa: CASGISGRRQETQYF

v_gene: TRBV9
abundance: once
d_gene: -
j_gene: TRBJ1-1
CDR3nt: TGTGCCAGCAGCGCGTCAAGCGGCGGGGCCGTTTTTGAAGCTTTCTTT
CDR3aa: CASSASSGGAVFEAFF

v_gene: TRBV11-2
abundance: many
d_gene: -
j_gene: TRBJ2-3
CDR3nt: TGTGCCAGCAGCTTAGGGTCAGATACGCAGTATTTT
CDR3aa: CASSLGSDTQYF

v_gene: TRBV5-6
abundance: many
d_gene: TRBD2
j_gene: TRBJ2-7
CDR3nt: TGTGCCAGCAGCTTGGCGGGAGGGCCCGAGCAGTACTTC
CDR3aa: CASSLAGGPEQYF

v_gene: TRBV6-1
abundance: few
d_gene: -
j_gene: TRBJ2-1
CDR3nt: TGTGCCAGCAGTGAGGCTCCCTATAGCAATGAGCAGTTCTTC
CDR3aa: CASSEAPYSNEQFF

v_gene: TRBV28
abundance: -
d_gene: TRBD1
j_gene: TRBJ1-1
CDR3nt: TGTGCCAGCAGTTTACGTTGGACAGGGAGGCCGCGCACTGAAGCTTTCTTT
CDR3aa: CASSLRWTGRPRTEAFF

v_gene: TRBV18
abundance: many
d_gene: -
j_gene: TRBJ1-4
CDR3nt: TGTGCCAGCTCACCACAGGTTGCAACTAATGAAAAACTGTTTTTT
CDR3aa: CASSPQVATNEKLFF

v_gene: TRBV20-1
abundance: many
d_gene: -
j_gene: TRBJ1-5
CDR3nt: TGCAGTGCTAGACTAGCTGGGGGGTCGAATCAGCCCCAGCATTTT
CDR3aa: CSARLAGGSNQPQHF

v_gene: TRBV28
abundance: many
d_gene: -
j_gene: TRBJ1-5
CDR3nt: TGTGCCAGCAGCCCCACCAGGGTAGGAGAACAGCCCCAGCATTTT
CDR3aa: CASSPTRVGEQPQHF

v_gene: TRBV15
abundance: many
d_gene: -
j_gene: TRBJ1-4
CDR3nt: TGTGCCACCAGCAGAGAGGGGGGCAGTGAAAAACTGTTTTTT
CDR3aa: CATSREGGSEKLFF

v_gene: TRBV19
abundance: -
d_gene: TRBD2
j_gene: TRBJ2-7
CDR3nt: TGTGCCAGTAGGACTAGCGGGAGGGTCAACGAGCAGTACTTC
CDR3aa: CASRTSGRVNEQYF

v_gene: TRBV9
abundance: many
d_gene: -
j_gene: TRBJ1-5
CDR3nt: TGTGCCAGCAGCGTAGGACTCAGAGACCCTCAGCATTTT
CDR3aa: CASSVGLRDPQHF

v_gene: TRBV7-9
abundance: few
d_gene: -
j_gene: TRBJ2-5
CDR3nt: TGTGCCAGCAGCTTAGGTTCCTACGAGACCCAGTACTTC
CDR3aa: CASSLGSYETQYF

v_gene: TRBV4-3
abundance: few
d_gene: -
j_gene: TRBJ1-1
CDR3nt: TGCGCCAGCAGCCGGGCGGGTATGAACACTGAAGCTTTCTTT
CDR3aa: CASSRAGMNTEAFF

v_gene: TRBV7-2
abundance: many
d_gene: -
j_gene: TRBJ2-7
CDR3nt: TGTGCCAGCAGCTTAGTTCCAGTCAGTACCCTACCCTACGAGCAGTACTTC
CDR3aa: CASSLVPVSTLPYEQYF

v_gene: TRBV9
abundance: -
d_gene: -
j_gene: TRBJ1-6
CDR3nt: TGTGCCAGCAGCCCGTTAAGCCATTCACCCCTCCACTTT
CDR3aa: CASSPLSHSPLHF

v_gene: TRBV19
abundance: -
d_gene: -
j_gene: TRBJ1-1
CDR3nt: TGTGCCAGTAGTACCTTACACGGAGAAGCTTTCTTT
CDR3aa: CASSTLHGEAFF

v_gene: TRBV6-2/TRBV6-3
abundance: many
d_gene: -
j_gene: TRBJ2-1
CDR3nt: TGTGCCAGCAGTTATTCCGGGACTCTCTACAATGAGCAGTTCTTC
CDR3aa: CASSYSGTLYNEQFF

v_gene: TRBV14
abundance: many
d_gene: TRBD1
j_gene: TRBJ1-2
CDR3nt: TGTGCCAGCAGCCAAGATGAAGACAGGGGTGGCTACACCTTC
CDR3aa: CASSQDEDRGGYTF

v_gene: TRBV12-3/TRBV12-4
abundance: few
d_gene: TRBD2
j_gene: TRBJ2-7
CDR3nt: TGTGCCAGCAGTCCTGAGCGGGAGGACTACGAGCAGTACTTC
CDR3aa: CASSPEREDYEQYF

v_gene: TRBV27
abundance: many
d_gene: TRBD1
j_gene: TRBJ1-5
CDR3nt: TGTGCCAGCAGTTTATACGGCGCGCGGGGACAGCGCAATCAGCCCCAGCATTTT
CDR3aa: CASSLYGARGQRNQPQHF

v_gene: TRBV30
abundance: many
d_gene: TRBD2
j_gene: TRBJ2-1
CDR3nt: TGTGCCTACCGACTAGCGGGAGTTAATGAGCAGTTCTTC
CDR3aa: CAYRLAGVNEQFF

v_gene: TRBV28
abundance: many
d_gene: -
j_gene: TRBJ2-3
CDR3nt: TGTGCCAGCAGCCGGTCTAAGTTCCGTCCCACAGATACGCAGTATTTT
CDR3aa: CASSRSKFRPTDTQYF

v_gene: TRBV6-5
abundance: -
d_gene: TRBD1
j_gene: TRBJ1-1
CDR3nt: TGTGCCAGCAGTTACTCGACCTTGACAGGGTTAGACACTGAAGCTTTCTTT
CDR3aa: CASSYSTLTGLDTEAFF

v_gene: TRBV2
abundance: many
d_gene: -
j_gene: TRBJ2-2
CDR3nt: TGTGCCAGCGGGGGCGCCGGGGAGCTGTTTTTT
CDR3aa: CASGGAGELFF

v_gene: TRBV10-3
abundance: many
d_gene: -
j_gene: TRBJ2-3
CDR3nt: TGTGCCATCAGGTCGGGTAGCGCGAGCACAGATACGCAGTATTTT
CDR3aa: CAIRSGSASTDTQYF

v_gene: TRBV15
abundance: few
d_gene: -
j_gene: TRBJ2-5
CDR3nt: TGTGCCACCAGCAGAAAGGACGCCAGCTCACAAGAGACCCAGTACTTC
CDR3aa: CATSRKDASSQETQYF

v_gene: TRBV29-1
abundance: few
d_gene: TRBD2
j_gene: TRBJ2-1
CDR3nt: TGCAGCGTTGGAGGAACTAGCGGAAGCAATGAGCAGTTCTTC
CDR3aa: CSVGGTSGSNEQFF

v_gene: TRBV28
abundance: many
d_gene: TRBD2
j_gene: TRBJ2-6
CDR3nt: TGTGCCAGCAGTTCCCCCGCGGGGAGGGCTGGGGCCAACGTCCTGACTTTC
CDR3aa: CASSSPAGRAGANVLTF

v_gene: TRBV5-1
abundance: many
d_gene: -
j_gene: TRBJ2-7
CDR3nt: TGCGCCAGCAGCTTGGGACTATACTACGAGCAGTACTTC
CDR3aa: CASSLGLYYEQYF

v_gene: TRBV14
abundance: few
d_gene: TRBD2
j_gene: TRBJ2-7
CDR3nt: TGTGCCAGCAGCCTTGGACTAGCGGGAGGTCCCGGGAGGTACGAGCAGTACTTC
CDR3aa: CASSLGLAGGPGRYEQYF

v_gene: TRBV5-1
abundance: many
d_gene: -
j_gene: TRBJ2-2
CDR3nt: TGCGCCAGCAGCTTGGGACAGACGAACACCGGGGAGCTGTTTTTT
CDR3aa: CASSLGQTNTGELFF

v_gene: TRBV5-1
abundance: few
d_gene: TRBD1
j_gene: TRBJ2-3
CDR3nt: TGCGCCAGCAGCTTGGCGACAGGGCCAGATACGCAGTATTTT
CDR3aa: CASSLATGPDTQYF

v_gene: TRBV12-3/TRBV12-4
abundance: few
d_gene: -
j_gene: TRBJ2-7
CDR3nt: TGTGCCAGCAGCATCGGGAAAACCTACGAGCAGTACTTC
CDR3aa: CASSIGKTYEQYF

v_gene: TRBV18
abundance: few
d_gene: -
j_gene: TRBJ2-5
CDR3nt: TGTGCCAGCTCCCCGGGGGAAGGTTCGGTGGTAATTGAGACCCAGTACTTC
CDR3aa: CASSPGEGSVVIETQYF

v_gene: TRBV4-3
abundance: few
d_gene: TRBD2
j_gene: TRBJ2-3
CDR3nt: TGCGCCAGCAGTTCCGGACTAGCGGGAGGTCCAGATACGCAGTATTTT
CDR3aa: CASSSGLAGGPDTQYF

v_gene: TRBV7-9
abundance: many
d_gene: TRBD1
j_gene: TRBJ2-3
CDR3nt: TGTGCCAGCAACTCTCGGACAGGTGCCGCAGATACGCAGTATTTT
CDR3aa: CASNSRTGAADTQYF

v_gene: TRBV3-1
abundance: many
d_gene: TRBD2
j_gene: TRBJ2-2
CDR3nt: TGTGCCAGCAGCCAGGGACTAGCGGGATCCGGGGAGCTGTTTTTT
CDR3aa: CASSQGLAGSGELFF

v_gene: TRBV6-6
abundance: many
d_gene: -
j_gene: TRBJ2-7
CDR3nt: TGTGCCAGCAGTTACCGGGCCACCTACGAGCAGTACTTC
CDR3aa: CASSYRATYEQYF

v_gene: TRBV2
abundance: -
d_gene: -
j_gene: TRBJ2-7
CDR3nt: TGTGCCAGCAGTGTTACAGCCTACGAGCAGTACTTC
CDR3aa: CASSVTAYEQYF